The 5 T cell receptor beta chains below come from one sample, sequenced in a study of regulatory T cells in long-lasting Graves disease. Time point reported: persistent/refractory GD, antithyroid drugs over 5 years with positive TRAb. Making the TCR library involved RNA that had been extracted from PBMCs. With iRepertoire HTBI primers and Arm-PCR of CDR3 regions, TCR beta libraries were built. From the multiplex PCR reads, TCRdb called clonotypes with MiXCR, one entry per CDR3 protein. The table has approximately 690,000 distinct CDR3 sequences, approximately 29% seen once. The sequenced sample was peripheral blood mononuclear cells (PBMCs), obtained when the disease was refractory, from a patient treated with antithyroid drugs. Receptor source: a female donor with Graves disease.

CDR3 loop: CASSQQGNKAFF. As DNA, the CDR3 is TGTGCCAGCTCACAACAGGGGAATAAAGCTTTCTTT. V gene TRBV18 combines with J gene TRBJ1-1, with 7 bases matching TRBD1. V lost 4 bases and J lost 9; bases outside the gene matches: 5. The CDR3 has 12 amino acids. CDR1 and CDR2 from the germline V gene are KGHSH and LQKENI.

This clonotype was found once. A much more abundant neighbour one base away suggests this may be a read error. This rearrangement joins TRBV24-1 to TRBJ2-7; 7 bases fit TRBD2. The CDR3 is 16 residues long. Per the germline V gene, CDR1 is KGHDR and CDR2 is SFDVKD. Unmatched junction bases numbered 16, after V lost 9 bases and J lost 3 bases. DNA for the CDR3: TGTGCCACCGGAGGGACTGGCGGGAGTTGGCTCTACGAGCAGTACTTC. This sequence encodes CATGGTGGSWLYEQYF.

A few counts support this clonotype. The chain recombines TRBV20-1 with TRBJ1-3; the D gene is possibly TRBD1 (5 bases). The CDR3 runs 14 residues. The germline V gene encodes CDR1 DFQATT and CDR2 SNEGSKA (reference sequence). Trimming took 1 base from V and 1 from J, leaving 8 bases between them. CDR3 amino acids: CSARVGGSGNTIYF. In DNA form, the CDR3 reads TGCAGTGCTAGAGTGGGGGGTTCTGGAAACACCATATATTTT.

CDR3 sequence (DNA): TGTGCCAGCAGACGCCCCAGCGAAGCTTTCTTT. Translated: CASRRPSEAFF. The chain links TRBV6-1 to TRBJ1-1; D is unresolved. V was shortened by 6 bases and J by 8 bases, with 10 bases between the two germline ends. This CDR3 has 11 residues. Germline CDR1 reads MNHNS; CDR2 reads SASEGT.

This clonotype was found a few times. This chain joins TRBV7-9 and TRBJ1-2; D not certain. This CDR3 comprises 14 residues. Looked up from germline, CDR1 is SEHNR and CDR2 is FQNEAQ (reference sequence). Trimming shortened V by 0 bases and J by 0 bases, and 5 bases separated the two germline ends. CDR3 DNA: TGTGCCAGCAGCTTAGCAGTCCCTAACTATGGCTACACCTTC. Translating it yields CASSLAVPNYGYTF.